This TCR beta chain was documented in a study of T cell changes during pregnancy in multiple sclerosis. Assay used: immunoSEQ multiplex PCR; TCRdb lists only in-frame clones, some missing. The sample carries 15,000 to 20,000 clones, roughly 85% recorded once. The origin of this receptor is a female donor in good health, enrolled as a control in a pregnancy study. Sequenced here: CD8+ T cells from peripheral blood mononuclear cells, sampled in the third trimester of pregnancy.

This CDR3 is CASSFTEGSPYNEQFF. In DNA, the CDR3 is TGTGCCAGCAGCTTTACCGAGGGTTCCCCCTACAATGAGCAGTTCTTC. The J gene is TRBJ2-1, the V gene TRBV7-6; perhaps TRBD2 as D (5 bases). V shed 3 bases and J shed 2 bases, with 14 bases lying between them. The germline gives CDR1 SGHVS, CDR2 FNYEAQ. The CDR3 runs 16 residues.